These T cell receptor beta chains were read from a single sample in a study of radiation and T cells in renal cell carcinoma. The table came from immunoSEQ multiplex PCR; TCRdb's copy has only in-frame clones and leaves some out. The sample has tens of thousands of clones, approximately 83% seen once. The sample was blood, taken from a patient whose treatment included radiotherapy and nephrectomy. The source of these receptors is a woman aged 45 to 65 with renal cell carcinoma. CDR3s include the opening cysteine and the closing phenylalanine or tryptophan. A D gene is named only where the DNA matches it firmly. A row's size may be missing; if present it is once, few, many or a size class.

cdr3_length	v_call	j_call	d_call	clone_size	cdr3_nt	cdr3_aa
14	TRBV7-2	TRBJ1-1	.	.	TGTGCCAGCAGCTTATCCGGGGTGGGGACTGAAGCTTTCTTT	CASSLSGVGTEAFF
13	TRBV11-3	TRBJ2-7	.	.	TGTGCCAGCAGCTTAGCCACGGACGGTGAGCAGTACTTC	CASSLATDGEQYF
14	TRBV7-9	TRBJ1-5	.	few	TGTGCCAGCAGCTTATTGGGTGAGGGTCAGCCCCAGCATTTT	CASSLLGEGQPQHF
16	TRBV25-1	TRBJ2-7	.	once	TGTGCCAGCAGTGAGGCTAGCGTGGGGAGGTCCCACGAGCAGTACTTC	CASSEASVGRSHEQYF
18	TRBV4-3	TRBJ2-2	TRBD2	.	TGCGCCAGCAGCCAAGGTTGGGCTAGCGGGGGGGCGGACGGGGAGCTGTTTTTT	CASSQGWASGGADGELFF
14	TRBV2	TRBJ2-1	.	.	TGTGCCAGCAGTGAAGCGGGGACGCAAAATGAGCAGTTCTTC	CASSEAGTQNEQFF
11	TRBV2	TRBJ2-7	.	.	TGTGCCAGCAGTGGGGGCGGAGAGCAGTACTTC	CASSGGGEQYF
12	TRBV9	TRBJ2-5	.	.	TGTGCCAGCGGGGCTGGACAAGAGACCCAGTACTTC	CASGAGQETQYF
14	TRBV19	TRBJ1-1	TRBD1	.	TGTGCCAGTAGTATAGACTCAGGGGGCACTGAAGCTTTCTTT	CASSIDSGGTEAFF
14	TRBV5-1	TRBJ1-2	.	.	TGCGCCAGCAGCTTCGGAGTAGTCAACTATGGCTACACCTTC	CASSFGVVNYGYTF
14	TRBV7-9	TRBJ2-7	TRBD2	.	TGTGCCAGCAGATCGGACGGGGGGAGGTACGAGCAGTACTTC	CASRSDGGRYEQYF
10	TRBV29-1	TRBJ1-1	.	few	TGCAGCGTTGTACTACCTGAAGCTTTCTTT	CSVVLPEAFF
17	TRBV15	TRBJ2-1	TRBD2	.	TGTGCCACCAGCAGAGATGTGGCGGGAGTATCCTACAATGAGCAGTTCTTC	CATSRDVAGVSYNEQFF
14	TRBV7-2	TRBJ1-3	TRBD1	few	TGTGCCAGCAGTTTTGGACAGGGAAGAAACACCATATATTTT	CASSFGQGRNTIYF
13	TRBV10-3	TRBJ2-1	.	.	TGTGCCATCAGTATCTTGGACCTCAATGAGCAGTTCTTC	CAISILDLNEQFF
14	TRBV2	TRBJ1-5	TRBD1	.	TGTGCCAGCAGGCGGTGGGGGACAGATAAGCCCCAGCATTTT	CASRRWGTDKPQHF
14	TRBV9	TRBJ1-6	.	.	TGTGCCAGCAGTTCATCCAGGAGTAATTCACCCCTCCACTTT	CASSSSRSNSPLHF
11	TRBV20-1	TRBJ2-1	.	.	TGCAGTGCCCCCGTCGACAATGAGCAGTTCTTC	CSAPVDNEQFF
15	TRBV4-3	TRBJ2-3	TRBD2	.	TGCGCCAGCAGCCGCTGGCGGGGGAGCACAGATACGCAGTATTTT	CASSRWRGSTDTQYF
16	TRBV19	TRBJ1-5	.	.	TGTGCCAGTAGTATAGAGGCAGGGCCTAGCAATCAGCCCCAGCATTTT	CASSIEAGPSNQPQHF
13	TRBV28	TRBJ1-2	.	.	TGTGCCAGCAGTTTCGGGCAGGGCTGGGGCTACACCTTC	CASSFGQGWGYTF
15	TRBV4-1	TRBJ1-4	.	.	TGCGCCAGCAGCCAAGCAAGAGGGTATAATGAAAAACTGTTTTTT	CASSQARGYNEKLFF
15	TRBV10-3	TRBJ1-1	.	.	TGTGCCATCAGTGCAGGTGCCCGGGCGGGCACTGAAGCTTTCTTT	CAISAGARAGTEAFF
14	TRBV6-5	TRBJ1-4	TRBD1	.	TGTGCCAGCAGACCGGGACAGCGTAATGAAAAACTGTTTTTT	CASRPGQRNEKLFF
16	TRBV5-8	TRBJ1-1	.	.	TGTGCCAGCATCCCCCTTGCCCCGACAGTTTACACTGAAGCTTTCTTT	CASIPLAPTVYTEAFF
22	TRBV19	TRBJ1-6	TRBD1	.	TGTGCCAGTAGTAACCGACGGGACAGGTCGAGAAGGGGCTACTCCTATAATTCACCCCTCCACTTT	CASSNRRDRSRRGYSYNSPLHF
17	TRBV7-6	TRBJ2-3	TRBD2	.	TGTGCCAGCAGCTCACCATCTAGCGGGACCCACACAGATACGCAGTATTTT	CASSSPSSGTHTDTQYF
15	TRBV27	TRBJ2-7	.	.	TGTGCCAGCAGTTTATTCCCGGGACCTCCCTACGAGCAGTACTTC	CASSLFPGPPYEQYF
15	TRBV6-5	TRBJ2-7	.	.	TGTGCCAGCAGCCCCGCCGGGACCCTTTTGTTCGGGCAGTACTTC	CASSPAGTLLFGQYF
13	TRBV28	TRBJ2-1	TRBD1	.	TGTGCCAGCAGAGGGACAGGGGACAATGAGCAGTTCTTC	CASRGTGDNEQFF
14	TRBV27	TRBJ1-2	TRBD1	.	TGTGCCAGCAGTTTTGAGAGACAGGGCTATGGCTACACCTTC	CASSFERQGYGYTF
21	TRBV15	TRBJ1-5	.	.	TGTGCCACCAGCAGAGCCCCAATTTGGCAGGGTTTATCTACGGGCAATCAGCCCCAGCATTTT	CATSRAPIWQGLSTGNQPQHF
14	TRBV7-2	TRBJ2-7	.	.	TGTGCCAGCAGCCGATTGGACACCGCCTACGAGCAGTACTTC	CASSRLDTAYEQYF
16	TRBV5-1	TRBJ2-2	.	.	TGCGCCAGCAGCTCCAGGTTGGACAGGAACACCGGGGAGCTGTTTTTT	CASSSRLDRNTGELFF
13	TRBV28	TRBJ2-2	.	.	TGTGCCAGCGGCCCTTTTATCACCGGGGAGCTGTTTTTT	CASGPFITGELFF
16	TRBV10-3	TRBJ2-5	TRBD2	.	TGTGCCATCAGCGATCCGACTAGCGGGCCGCAAGAGACCCAGTACTTC	CAISDPTSGPQETQYF
16	TRBV6-7	TRBJ1-2	.	.	TGTGCCAGCAGCCAAATCACAGGGTCACCTAGCTATGGCTACACCTTC	CASSQITGSPSYGYTF
14	TRBV6-1	TRBJ1-4	.	.	TGTGCCAGCAGCAGGACAGCAACTAATGAAAAACTGTTTTTT	CASSRTATNEKLFF
16	TRBV27	TRBJ2-7	TRBD2	.	TGTGCCAGCAGTTTACGGACTAGCGGGGAACCCTACGAGCAGTACTTC	CASSLRTSGEPYEQYF
14	TRBV19	TRBJ2-7	.	.	TGTGCCAGTAGTACCGGGACGGTCTCCTACGAGCAGTACTTC	CASSTGTVSYEQYF
16	TRBV5-5	TRBJ2-2	TRBD2	.	TGTGCCAGCAGCTGGAGGACTAGCGGGGGAGGCGGGGAGCTGTTTTTT	CASSWRTSGGGGELFF
17	TRBV9	TRBJ2-5	.	.	TGTGCCAGCAGCGTGTCGCCTGGCGGATTAGGAGGAGAGACCCAGTACTTC	CASSVSPGGLGGETQYF
17	TRBV5-1	TRBJ2-1	TRBD2	.	TGCGCCGCTACCTTTTCGGGGGGGACTAGCCTATACAATGAGCAGTTCTTC	CAATFSGGTSLYNEQFF
16	TRBV9	TRBJ2-3	TRBD2	.	TGTGCCAGCAGCATCGGGACTAGCGGGGGCGTGGATACGCAGTATTTT	CASSIGTSGGVDTQYF
16	TRBV11-2	TRBJ2-7	TRBD2	.	TGTGCCAGCAGCTTAGCTCTCGCTAGCGGGAGCTACGAGCAGTACTTC	CASSLALASGSYEQYF
19	TRBV4-3	TRBJ1-5	.	.	TGCGCCAGCAGCCCAGGGCCTCGTCCAGGGGCTCAAGGCAATCAGCCCCAGCATTTT	CASSPGPRPGAQGNQPQHF
16	TRBV7-8	TRBJ1-2	.	.	TGTGCCAGCAGCTTAGCGACTGGGGGGCAGGACTATGGCTACACCTTC	CASSLATGGQDYGYTF
12	TRBV7-8	TRBJ1-2	.	once	TGTGCCAGCACCCGCCCCCCCGATGTGGTCACCTTC	CASTRPPDVVTF
15	TRBV5-4	TRBJ2-7	TRBD2	many	TGTGCCAGCAGCTTGGGACTAGCGGGGGGGTACGAGCAGTACTTC	CASSLGLAGGYEQYF
12	TRBV28	TRBJ1-4	TRBD1	.	TGTGCCAGCAGTCCGACAGGGGGAAAACTGTTTTTT	CASSPTGGKLFF
13	TRBV9	TRBJ2-3	.	.	TGTGCCAGCAGCGTAAGGCCCACAGATACGCAGTATTTT	CASSVRPTDTQYF
15	TRBV7-6	TRBJ2-3	.	.	TGTGCCAGCAGCCCCATAGCGGTTAGCACAGATACGCAGTATTTT	CASSPIAVSTDTQYF
15	TRBV5-1	TRBJ1-5	.	.	TGCGCCAGCAGCTTGATAGGGGGTGAGGGTCAGCCCCAGCATTTT	CASSLIGGEGQPQHF
14	TRBV21-1	TRBJ2-5	.	.	TGTGCCAGCAGCCCCTGGGGGGATAAAGAGACCCAGTACTTC	CASSPWGDKETQYF
14	TRBV7-8	TRBJ1-5	.	.	TGTGCCAGCAGCAACCAGGGGCGGTATCAGCCCCAGCATTTT	CASSNQGRYQPQHF
16	TRBV12-2	TRBJ1-1	.	medium-sized	TGTGCAAGTCGCGCTGACGACCGTCCTCGGAACACTGAAGCTTTCTTT	CASRADDRPRNTEAFF
15	TRBV7-2	TRBJ2-4	TRBD2	.	TGTGCCAGCAATAGCGGGAGGGAAGCCAAAAACATTCAGTACTTC	CASNSGREAKNIQYF
14	TRBV18	TRBJ1-2	.	.	TGTGCCAGCTCACCGACGACAGGTGCTTATGGCTACACCTTC	CASSPTTGAYGYTF
16	TRBV5-4	TRBJ2-5	TRBD2	.	TGTGCCAGCAGCTTGGAACTAGCGGGGGCCCAAGAGACCCAGTACTTC	CASSLELAGAQETQYF
16	TRBV5-1	TRBJ2-3	.	.	TGCGCCAGCAGCTTGGTCCGACTCTCTAGCACAGATACGCAGTATTTT	CASSLVRLSSTDTQYF